A single sample is the source of the 5 T cell receptor beta chains below, sequenced in a study of blood T cells in healthy people across ages. PCR was performed a second time for roughly 7 to 11 cycles using a sample-barcoded 5' primer and a J-beta primer mix. MiXCR, applied by TCRdb to the 5' RACE reads, yields one record per CDR3 protein. This sample has approximately 940,000 distinct CDR3 sequences, with around 49% found just once. Sequencing was carried out using blood. The receptor set was obtained from a man younger than 40 in good health.

The rearrangement uses TRBV20-1 and TRBJ1-2, with D unresolved. The CDR3 runs 12 residues. From germline, CDR1 is DFQATT and CDR2 SNEGSKA (reference sequence). The V end lost 5 bases, the J end lost 8 bases, and 15 bases lay between the germline ends. The CDR3 DNA is TGCAGTGCTGAGAAGCCTGAAAGGGGCTACACCTTC. The encoded protein is CSAEKPERGYTF.

V gene TRBV27 combines with J gene TRBJ2-7; unclear D gene. In germline, CDR1 is MNHEY, CDR2 SMNVEV (reference sequence). The CDR3 runs 14 residues. Between the trimmed V and J ends, which lost 5 bases and 5 bases, there was a span of 16 bases. In nucleotides, the CDR3 is TGTGCCAGCAGTCTACTACCGTCGTCCGACGAGCAGTACTTC. Amino acids: CASSLLPSSDEQYF.

The rearrangement joins TRBV6-6 to TRBJ1-4, with no clear D. Trimming stripped 8 bases from V and 8 bases from J, with 6 bases between. Germline V gene data show CDR1 as MNHNY and CDR2 as SVGAGI (reference sequence). This CDR3 spans 10 amino acids. This CDR3 is CASFAEKLFF. CDR3 nucleotide sequence: TGTGCCAGCTTTGCCGAAAAACTGTTTTTT.

The chain uses TRBV11-2 and TRBJ2-3; 9 bases line up with TRBD2. V lost 2 bases to trimming and J lost 0 bases; unmatched junction nucleotides: 12. Germline V gene sequence: CDR1 SGHAT, CDR2 FQNNGV. CDR3 size: 19 residues. CDR3 sequence reads: CASSLRLRGGITSTDTQYF. The DNA for the CDR3 is TGTGCCAGCAGCTTACGGTTGCGGGGGGGCATTACTAGCACAGATACGCAGTATTTT.

V gene TRBV28 combines with J gene TRBJ2-7; D remains ambiguous. The CDR3 covers 14 residues. CDR1 and CDR2 from the germline V gene are MDHEN and SYDVKM. V shed 2 bases and J shed 1 base, with 9 bases lying between them. The CDR3 is CASSLIPQSYEQYF. CDR3 nucleotides: TGTGCCAGCAGTTTAATACCACAGTCCTACGAGCAGTACTTC.